A selection of T cell receptor beta chains follows, all from one sample in a study of cytomegalovirus exposure and HLA in healthy donors. Assay used: immunoSEQ multiplex PCR; TCRdb lists only in-frame clones, some missing. The sample carries roughly 180,000 clones, 84% recorded once. Sequenced sample: PBMCs. The receptors were sampled from a girl aged 10-17 years in good health and CMV-seropositive. Both conserved end residues are part of each CDR3. D genes are given only for firm matches. Some rows mark clone size as missing; the rest say once, few, many or name a class of expanded clone.

j_call v_call clone_size d_call cdr3_nt cdr3_aa
TRBJ1-2 TRBV6-6 . . TGTGCCAGCAGTTACTCGGCAGCTAACTATGGCTACACCTTC CASSYSAANYGYTF
TRBJ2-5 TRBV18 . . TGTGCCAGCTCACCACTGACAGGACGTGGGGAGACCCAGTACTTC CASSPLTGRGETQYF
TRBJ2-1 TRBV6-4 . TRBD2 TGTGCCAGCAGTGAATTAGCGGGGACCGCCTACAATGAGCAGTTCTTC CASSELAGTAYNEQFF
TRBJ2-3 TRBV7-2 . . TGTGCCAGCAGGCTTTGGGCAGACACAGATACGCAGTATTTT CASRLWADTDTQYF
TRBJ2-7 TRBV2 . TRBD2 TGTGCCAGCATGGGGGATCAGCGGGGCGAGCAGTACTTC CASMGDQRGEQYF
TRBJ2-1 TRBV10-3 few . TGTGCCATCAGTGAGTGGAGGAGCTCCTACAATGAGCAGTTCTTC CAISEWRSSYNEQFF
TRBJ2-2 TRBV7-9 . TRBD1 TGTGCCAGCAGCACTCTTCGACAGGGGGCCGGGGAGCTGTTTTTT CASSTLRQGAGELFF
TRBJ2-7 TRBV5-4 few TRBD1 TGTGCCAGCAGCTTGGGGGACAGGGCAAGCGAGCAGTACTTC CASSLGDRASEQYF
TRBJ2-2 TRBV4-1 . . TGCGCCAGCAGCCAAGACTTAGTAATCCCCGGGGAGCTGTTTTTT CASSQDLVIPGELFF
TRBJ1-4 TRBV5-1 . TRBD1 TGCGCCAGCAGCTTGGGGGGGACAGGGGTCGAAAAACTGTTTTTT CASSLGGTGVEKLFF
TRBJ2-3 TRBV6-5 . TRBD1 TGTGCCAGCAGCCCACAGGGGGCAGAGTCAGATACGCAGTATTTT CASSPQGAESDTQYF